This T cell receptor beta chain was sequenced for a study of TIL therapy for anti-PD-1-resistant metastatic lung cancer (dated by TCRdb to about 2021). About the full investigation: Among the enrolled patients, the median age was 54 years (range roughly 35-75), and the median tumor PD-L1 proportion score was approximately 5.9%. Most of the cohort had lung adenocarcinoma, a handful of tumors were EGFR-mutant and two were ALK-rearranged, and half of the patients were current or former smokers. A median non-synonymous tumor mutation burden of under 1.9 mutations per megabase was determined across the cohort by whole-exome sequencing. Clonotypes were tracked across tumor, expanded TIL product and serial blood samples by T cell receptor beta sequencing of tumor and peripheral blood.

Reading the germline V gene (reference sequence) gives CDR1 SEHNR and CDR2 FQNEAQ. Trimming leaves V shorter by 5 bases and J shorter by 4 bases, with the junction holding 14 bases beyond the gene matches. Including the terminal cysteine and phenylalanine, the CDR3 comprises 17 residues. CDR3 DNA only is kept here, 51 bases in frame from base 1. Sample time point, as interpreted from the label and publication: pre-treatment sample, taken before nivolumab and TIL therapy. The baseline tumor samples, taken from the same resection that was used to grow TIL, were excised metastases, most often pleural nodules or supraclavicular lymph nodes. Tumors were harvested before any PD-1/PD-L1 blockade; patients then received nivolumab, and those progressing received lymphodepletion, expanded TIL infusion and IL-2. Between October 2017 and January 2020, a dual-center phase I trial enrolled adults who had stage 4 NSCLC. The samples were obtained from a phase I trial that was single-arm and open-label and tested tumor-infiltrating lymphocyte therapy combined with nivolumab in advanced non-small cell lung cancer. Parts of each resected tumor were snap-frozen in liquid nitrogen and kept at -80 degrees C. Tumor regions of interest were chosen on H&E sections by laser-capture macrodissection, pulverized into about 16 mg aliquots, and extracted with Qiagen Allprep kits.

The immunoSEQ v3 hsTCRB kit was used to amplify TCR beta CDR3 regions from genomic DNA through bias-controlled multiplex PCR. The TCR libraries were sequenced on an Illumina NextSeq 500 to 1.5 million to 2.5 million read pairs for survey level or about 5-6 million read pairs for deep level. In the authors' own workflow: V, D and J genes were assigned, non-productive sequences were removed, and clonality was reported by immunoSEQ Analyzer software. To compare repertoires between infused TIL and blood, productive Simpson clonality was used along with the Morisita overlap index of productive TRB rearrangements. TCRdb provides this immuneACCESS table in a form limited to in-frame rearrangements. Some clones are lacking; in checked studies, under half of them reflect an unresolved V gene, and why the rest are absent is not known. That table is the source of V, J and clone size, and D and trimming were worked out from the DNA. The sample table contains more than 20,000 clones; only one count was recorded for 55% to 75% of them. Over 7% of the sample comes from the top ten.

About this clone itself: It lacks a known antigen. The input lacks base qualities; no much larger clone sits a single base away. Other nucleotide sequences in the sample specify the same CDR3.

What the study reported, not specific to this receptor: High clonal turnover was observed in TIL culture, with many enriched product clones not detected in the baseline tumor, which suggested clonal contraction rather than faithful expansion. The study protocol defined all tumor marker inferences as exploratory. Compared with baseline intratumoral T cells, expanded TIL cultures were more clonal and less diverse (median clonality roughly 6.5% vs 31%, p < 0.0001). Because the cohort was highly selected, with more treatment-naive, never-smoker and oncogene-addicted patients than is typical, generalizability is limited.

The material was tumor tissue, obtained at baseline. The sequence was obtained from a person between 25 and 80 years old with non-small cell lung cancer. The rearranged segments are TRBV7-9 and TRBJ2-1; 7 central nucleotides agree with TRBD2. The DNA reads TGTGCCAGCAGCCCCCCAACGGGGCGGGGGACTTACAATGAGCAGTTCTTC. The encoded protein is CASSPPTGRGTYNEQFF.